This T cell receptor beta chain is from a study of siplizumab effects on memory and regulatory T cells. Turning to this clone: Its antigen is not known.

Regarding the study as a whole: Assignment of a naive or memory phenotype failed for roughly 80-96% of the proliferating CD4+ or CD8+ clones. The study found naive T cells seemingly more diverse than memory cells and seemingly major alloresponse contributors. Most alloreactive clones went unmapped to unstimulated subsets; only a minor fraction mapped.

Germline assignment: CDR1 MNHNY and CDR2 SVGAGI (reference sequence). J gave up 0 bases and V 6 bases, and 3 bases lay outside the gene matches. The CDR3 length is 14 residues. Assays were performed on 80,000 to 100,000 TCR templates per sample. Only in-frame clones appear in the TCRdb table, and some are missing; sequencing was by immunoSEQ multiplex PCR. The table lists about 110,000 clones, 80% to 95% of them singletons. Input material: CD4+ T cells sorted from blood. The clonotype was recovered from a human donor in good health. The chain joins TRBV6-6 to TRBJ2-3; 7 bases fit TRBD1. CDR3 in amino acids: CASRLTGSTDTQYF. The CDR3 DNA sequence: TGTGCCAGCAGGTTGACAGGGAGCACAGATACGCAGTATTTT.